These 25 T cell receptor beta chains share one sample of origin, sequenced in a study of blood T cell repertoires in COVID-19. TCRdb's copy holds only in-frame clones and misses some; the assay was immunoSEQ multiplex PCR. The sample comprises tens of thousands of clones, 86% of which are singletons, and 1.3% rests with the top ten. The material sequenced was peripheral blood. The receptors originated from a man between 60 and 75 years old with acute or convalescent COVID-19.

This clone was seen a single time. CDR3 nucleotides: TGTGCCAGCAGCCAAAACAGGGGGCGGGTTGAGACCCAGTACTTC. This encodes CASSQNRGRVETQYF. This chain connects TRBV3-1 (or the pseudogene TRBV3-2) to TRBJ2-5, with 9 positions matching TRBD1. J gave up 5 bases and V 2 bases, and 6 bases lay outside the gene matches. Germline V gene lookup returns CDR1 LGHDT and CDR2 YNNKEL (reference sequence). There are 15 residues in the CDR3.

This clone is a singleton in its sample. The chain carries TRBV7-2 and TRBJ1-5; perhaps TRBD1 as D (5 bases). With 6 bases removed from V and 4 bases from J, the gap between germline ends came to 10 bases. This CDR3 spans 13 amino acids. Germline V gives CDR1 SGHTA, CDR2 FQGNSA. The CDR3 bases are TGTGCCAGCAGTTACGACAGAAATCAGCCCCAGCATTTT. Translation: CASSYDRNQPQHF.

This chain links TRBV11-3 with TRBJ2-2, with 8 bases identical to TRBD2. Germline trimming cut 5 bases from V and 2 bases from J; bases unmatched to any gene: 4. This CDR3 region has 15 residues. From germline, CDR1 is SGHNT and CDR2 YENEEA. The chain's CDR3 is CASSRGGINTGELFF. CDR3 sequence (DNA): TGTGCCAGCAGCCGCGGGGGGATTAACACCGGGGAGCTGTTTTTT.

The chain links TRBV19 to TRBJ2-5; D may be TRBD2 (5 bases). Per the germline V gene, CDR1 is LNHDA and CDR2 is SQIVND (reference sequence). V was cut by 1 base and J by 5 bases, with 11 bases left in between. The CDR3 totals 14 residues. The CDR3 nucleotides read TGTGCCAGTAGTATAGGCGCTAGCAAGGAGACCCAGTACTTC. This codes for CASSIGASKETQYF.

This rearrangement joins TRBV10-2 to TRBJ2-7; D unclear. The CDR3 covers 14 residues. The V end lost 3 bases, the J end lost 2 bases, and 11 bases lay between the germline ends. Germline V gene sequence: CDR1 WSHSY, CDR2 SAAADI. DNA of the CDR3: TGCGCCAGCAGTGACCGCCCATTAGCCTACGAGCAGTACTTC. Translating it yields CASSDRPLAYEQYF.

This clone was recorded only once. This chain links TRBV14 with TRBJ1-2; 7 nucleotides line up with TRBD1. Germline CDR1 SGHDN, CDR2 FVKESK. V lost 3 bases to trimming and J lost 5 bases; unmatched junction nucleotides: 21. This CDR3 has 19 residues. Here the CDR3 DNA reads TGTGCCAGCAGCCAGCAAGCAAGACAGGGACGGAGGCTCTATTATGGCTACACCTTC. It specifies CASSQQARQGRRLYYGYTF. Combining the CDR3 with reference TRBV14 and TRBJ1-2 gives the whole variable domain EAGVTQFPSHSVIEKGQTVTLRCDPISGHDNLYWYRRVMGKEIKFLLHFVKESKQDESGMPNNRFLAERTGGTYSTLKVQPAELEDSGVYFCASSQQARQGRRLYYGYTFGSGTRLTVV.

This chain uses TRBV5-1 with TRBJ1-1; D gene unclear. CDR1 and CDR2 from the germline V gene are SGHRS and YFSETQ. V dropped 2 bases and J dropped 8 bases, with 16 bases sitting between them. CDR3 length: 14 residues. CDR3 region: CASSLPDSSLEAFF. The CDR3 DNA follows: TGCGCCAGCAGCTTACCGGACTCCAGCCTAGAAGCTTTCTTT.

J is TRBJ2-7 and V is TRBV4-2; D call uncertain. Trimming took off 4 bases at V and 5 bases at J, with 12 bases between the two ends. There are 13 residues in the CDR3. Germline CDR1 is LGHNA and CDR2 is YNFKEQ. CDR3 sequence (DNA): TGTGCCAGCAGCCTCGCCGGAGTACACGAGCAGTACTTC. Protein product: CASSLAGVHEQYF.

The V and J genes are TRBV4-1 and TRBJ1-1, with 12 bases matching TRBD1. CDR3 length: 19 residues. The trim removed 4 bases at V and 0 bases at J, leaving 12 bases unmatched. Germline values: CDR1 MGHRA, CDR2 YSYEKL. Here the CDR3 DNA reads TGCGCCAGCAGCCCCCGTGGGACAGGGGGCCGGGGATTGAACACTGAAGCTTTCTTT. It codes for CASSPRGTGGRGLNTEAFF.

The chain has TRBV4-1 and TRBJ1-2; D uncertain. This CDR3 region has 16 residues. Trimming removed 1 base at V and 6 bases at J, with 18 bases between. Per the germline V gene, CDR1 is MGHRA and CDR2 is YSYEKL. CDR3 sequence reads: CASSQVGNWAGDGYTF. In DNA, the CDR3 is TGCGCCAGCAGCCAAGTAGGCAATTGGGCCGGCGATGGCTACACCTTC.

This chain connects TRBV9 to TRBJ2-5; D is uncertain. The CDR3 length is 13 residues. Deletions cut 3 bases from V and 3 bases from J, with 9 bases between. CDR1 is SGDLS and CDR2 is YYNGEE in the germline V gene. The CDR3 DNA reads TGTGCCAGCAGCGACGGTACCAAAGAGACCCAGTACTTC. Its protein product is CASSDGTKETQYF.

The chain carries TRBV21-1 and TRBJ2-5; the table's TRBD1 call for D was not verified on the DNA. TRBV21-1 is annotated as a pseudogene. The CDR3 spans 14 residues. Written as DNA, the CDR3 is TGTGCCAGCAGCAAAATTGGCAGCCAAGAGACCCAGTACTTC. Protein: CASSKIGSQETQYF.

The chain couples TRBV6-2 or TRBV6-3 to TRBJ2-7, with TRBD2 matching over 10 bases. The trim removed 3 bases at V and 3 bases at J, leaving 11 bases unmatched. Per germline, CDR1 MNHEY and CDR2 SVGEGT. This CDR3 has 17 residues. CDR3 nucleotide sequence: TGTGCCAGCAGTTATTCGAGTAGCGGGGGGCACAACTACGAGCAGTACTTC. It yields the protein CASSYSSSGGHNYEQYF.

The rearrangement joins TRBV7-2 to TRBJ1-2; 9 nucleotides agree with TRBD1. The CDR3 totals 14 residues. With V trimmed by 2 bases and J by 7 bases, 5 bases remained unmatched. Germline V lookup: CDR1 SGHTA, CDR2 FQGNSA. The CDR3 spells CASSLNRGQGGYTF. In DNA, the CDR3 is TGTGCCAGCAGCTTAAACAGGGGGCAGGGTGGCTACACCTTC.

The chain links TRBV20-1 to TRBJ2-7, with D possibly TRBD1 on 6 matching bases. The V and J ends lost 3 bases and 0 bases respectively, with 18 bases between them. Germline values: CDR1 DFQATT, CDR2 SNEGSKA (reference sequence). CDR3 size: 16 residues. CDR3 sequence reads: CSASAQGQRISYEQYF. The CDR3 DNA is TGCAGTGCTAGTGCCCAAGGACAGAGAATCTCCTACGAGCAGTACTTC.

This clone is categorized as medium-sized (0.01 to 0.1%). The CDR3: CASSPSTSGRTGELFF. The CDR3 DNA reads as TGTGCCAGCAGCCCATCCACTAGCGGGAGAACCGGGGAGCTGTTTTTT. The chain joins TRBV5-4 to TRBJ2-2; TRBD2 matches 11 bases. This CDR3 comprises 16 residues. V was pared by 4 bases and J by 5 bases, with 7 bases of the junction left unmatched. The germline V gene encodes CDR1 SGHNT and CDR2 YYREEE (reference sequence).

V and J are TRBV27 and TRBJ2-1; 9 bases match TRBD2. The CDR3 has 15 residues. Trimming at V came to 8 bases and at J to 3 bases, leaving 8 bases not matched to a gene. Germline CDR1 and CDR2: MNHEY and SMNVEV (reference sequence). DNA for the CDR3: TGTGCCAGCCAAAAGCGAGCGGGAGGCTACAATGAGCAGTTCTTC. Protein product: CASQKRAGGYNEQFF.

The chain employs TRBV7-9 and TRBJ1-2, with 7 bases aligning to TRBD1. The CDR3 has 16 residues. The V segment lost 2 bases and the J segment 5 bases; nucleotides outside the gene matches: 11. Germline V gene lookup returns CDR1 SEHNR and CDR2 FQNEAQ (reference sequence). The CDR3 sequence: CASSLNAGRGRYGYTF. CDR3 DNA sequence: TGTGCCAGCAGCTTAAATGCCGGCAGGGGGAGGTATGGCTACACCTTC.

The chain employs TRBV7-6 and TRBJ2-5; 11 nucleotides align to TRBD2. CDR1 and CDR2 from the germline V gene are SGHVS and FNYEAQ. CDR3 length: 19 amino acids. V dropped 5 bases and J dropped 2; count of bases not matched to a gene: 16. In nucleotides, the CDR3 is TGTGCCAGCAGCCGCATCCCACTCACTAGCGGGGGACCTCAAGAGACCCAGTACTTC. This gives the protein CASSRIPLTSGGPQETQYF.

Remarks on this clone: Germline is not matched at one junction end, which may reflect a read error. The J gene is TRBJ2-5, the V gene TRBV5-1; 8 bases are a match to TRBD2. This CDR3 comprises 18 residues. Per the germline V gene, CDR1 is SGHRS and CDR2 is YFSETQ. CDR3 region: CASRLVYERSGRRETQYF. CDR3 DNA sequence: TGCGCCAGCAGGTTGGTCTACGAGAGGAGCGGGAGACGGGAGACCCAGTACTTC.

The chain is built from TRBV5-5 and TRBJ2-1; TRBD2 might be the D (5 bases). The CDR3 is made up of 12 amino acids. V was shortened by 2 bases and J by 7 bases, with 7 bases between the two germline ends. From germline, CDR1 is SGHKS and CDR2 YYEKEE (reference sequence). CDR3 in DNA: TGTGCCAGCAGCTTCGGGGTAAATGAGCAGTTCTTC. This gives the protein CASSFGVNEQFF.

The rearrangement uses TRBV7-2 and TRBJ2-3, with 7 bases lining up with TRBD2. This CDR3 is 15 amino acids long. Per the germline V gene, CDR1 is SGHTA and CDR2 is FQGNSA. V lost 10 bases, J lost 1 base, and 11 bases stayed unmatched. CDR3 amino acids: CATVAGTHRTDTQYF. DNA of the CDR3: TGTGCCACCGTAGCGGGTACCCACCGCACAGATACGCAGTATTTT.

The chain carries TRBV7-9 and TRBJ1-1; the D is unclear. The CDR3 runs 13 residues. V was shortened by 7 bases and J by 0 bases, with 9 bases between the two germline ends. Looked up from germline, CDR1 is SEHNR and CDR2 is FQNEAQ (reference sequence). CDR3 sequence reads: CASTLEMNTEAFF. The CDR3 DNA sequence: TGTGCCAGCACCCTTGAGATGAACACTGAAGCTTTCTTT.

The chain recombines TRBV21-1 with TRBJ1-5; TRBD1 is taken as the D call from the table, unchecked against the DNA. TRBV21-1 is a documented pseudogene. This CDR3 contains 18 residues. CDR3 nucleotide sequence: TGTGCCAGCAGCAAAGCCGTTTCGAGGGGGCCGGGCAATCAGCCCCAGCATTTT. It codes for CASSKAVSRGPGNQPQHF.

V usage is TRBV18 and J usage is TRBJ2-1; TRBD2 might be the D (6 bases). CDR3 length: 16 amino acids. Trimming pared 2 bases from V and 2 bases from J, leaving 13 bases between. Germline CDR1 is KGHSH and CDR2 is LQKENI. The CDR3 sequence: CASSPRSGLTYNEQFF. The CDR3 coding sequence is TGTGCCAGCTCACCAAGAAGCGGGCTAACCTACAATGAGCAGTTCTTC.